A selection of T cell receptor beta chains follows, all from one sample in a study of blood T cell repertoires in COVID-19. The table came from immunoSEQ multiplex PCR; TCRdb's copy has only in-frame clones and leaves some out. In the table there are about 100,000 clones, around four fifths of which are singletons. What was sequenced was peripheral blood. The receptors originated from a man aged 35-49 years with active or convalescent COVID-19. Both conserved end residues are part of each CDR3. D genes are given only for firm matches. Clone size, where shown, is once, few, many, or a class for clones that have expanded.

j_gene | v_gene | abundance | d_gene | len | CDR3aa | CDR3nt
TRBJ2-3 | TRBV25-1 | NA | NA | 14 | CASTKGGSTDTQYF | TGTGCCAGCACCAAGGGGGGGAGCACAGATACGCAGTATTTT
TRBJ2-3 | TRBV11-2 | NA | NA | 13 | CASSHSPPDTQYF | TGTGCCAGCAGCCACTCGCCCCCAGATACGCAGTATTTT
TRBJ1-1 | TRBV7-9 | few | NA | 15 | CASSFQGIGNTEAFF | TGTGCCAGCAGCTTCCAGGGGATCGGGAACACTGAAGCTTTCTTT
TRBJ1-1 | TRBV7-6 | NA | NA | 13 | CASSVTENTEAFF | TGTGCCAGCAGCGTTACAGAAAACACTGAAGCTTTCTTT
TRBJ2-7 | TRBV13 | NA | TRBD2 | 15 | CASSPSGTSVYEQYF | TGTGCCAGCAGCCCCTCCGGGACTAGCGTCTACGAGCAGTACTTC
TRBJ1-6 | TRBV30 | NA | NA | 16 | CAWNPGGRSYNSPLHF | TGTGCCTGGAATCCGGGGGGCAGGAGCTATAATTCACCCCTCCACTTT
TRBJ2-5 | TRBV9 | NA | TRBD2 | 18 | CASSPGTSGGAGRETQYF | TGTGCCAGCAGCCCCGGGACTAGCGGGGGGGCTGGTAGAGAGACCCAGTACTTC
TRBJ1-3 | TRBV14 | once | NA | 15 | CASSQLQSSGNTIYF | TGTGCCAGCAGCCAACTTCAGTCCTCTGGAAACACCATATATTTT
TRBJ2-5 | TRBV19 | once | TRBD1 | 18 | CASSIGQGPARGQETQYF | TGTGCCAGTAGTATTGGACAGGGTCCCGCGCGAGGGCAAGAGACCCAGTACTTC
TRBJ2-2 | TRBV5-1 | NA | NA | 15 | CASSLEGRYTGELFF | TGCGCCAGCAGCTTGGAGGGGCGGTACACCGGGGAGCTGTTTTTT
TRBJ1-2 | TRBV7-2 | NA | NA | 15 | CASSLAGGQNYGYTF | TGTGCCAGCAGCTTAGCGGGGGGGCAGAACTATGGCTACACCTTC
TRBJ2-1 | TRBV6-5 | NA | TRBD2 | 15 | CASRPGTTANNEQFF | TGTGCCAGCAGACCCGGGACTACCGCAAACAATGAGCAGTTCTTC
TRBJ1-5 | TRBV19 | NA | NA | 13 | CASSSQGRQPQHF | TGTGCCAGTAGTTCCCAGGGTCGTCAGCCCCAGCATTTT
TRBJ2-3 | TRBV2 | NA | NA | 15 | CASSEALPLADTQYF | TGTGCCAGCAGTGAAGCGCTTCCCCTAGCAGATACGCAGTATTTT
TRBJ1-6 | TRBV6-1 | NA | NA | 18 | CASSEKINVARVNSPLHF | TGTGCCAGCAGTGAAAAAATCAATGTTGCCAGGGTTAATTCACCCCTCCACTTT
TRBJ2-7 | TRBV20-1 | NA | NA | 11 | CSARPSTVQYF | TGCAGTGCTAGACCCTCTACGGTGCAGTACTTC
TRBJ1-2 | TRBV7-2 | NA | NA | 13 | CASSSGTSYGYTF | TGTGCCAGCAGCTCCGGGACAAGCTATGGCTACACCTTC
TRBJ2-2 | TRBV30 | NA | TRBD2 | 15 | CAWSRLAGGPWELFF | TGTGCCTGGAGCAGACTAGCGGGGGGGCCGTGGGAGCTGTTTTTT
TRBJ2-3 | TRBV24-1 | NA | TRBD1 | 13 | CATSAQGGNTQYF | TGTGCCACCAGTGCACAGGGGGGAAATACGCAGTATTTT
TRBJ2-2 | TRBV5-1 | NA | NA | 13 | CASRRAYTGELFF | TGCGCCAGCAGGAGAGCTTACACCGGGGAGCTGTTTTTT
TRBJ2-5 | TRBV3-1/TRBV3-2 | NA | NA | 12 | CASSLPVETQYF | TGTGCCAGCAGCCTTCCCGTGGAGACCCAGTACTTC
TRBJ1-5 | TRBV6-1 | few | NA | 14 | CASSLLQGNGPQHF | TGTGCCAGCAGCCTGCTGCAGGGGAATGGGCCCCAGCATTTT
TRBJ1-4 | TRBV19 | NA | TRBD1 | 15 | CASSNPGQGDGSVFF | TGTGCCAGTAGTAACCCGGGACAGGGGGACGGATCGGTGTTTTTT
TRBJ2-5 | TRBV7-2 | NA | TRBD2 | 15 | CASSLYRGDQETQYF | TGTGCCAGCAGCTTATACCGGGGGGACCAAGAGACCCAGTACTTC
TRBJ1-2 | TRBV6-2/TRBV6-3 | NA | TRBD1 | 16 | CASSSGQGLFNYGYTF | TGTGCCAGCAGTTCGGGACAGGGGCTTTTTAACTATGGCTACACCTTC
TRBJ2-5 | TRBV27 | NA | TRBD1 | 15 | CASSTDRGRGETQYF | TGTGCCAGCAGTACGGACAGGGGAAGGGGAGAGACCCAGTACTTC
TRBJ1-4 | TRBV3-1/TRBV3-2 | NA | NA | 15 | CASSQGAGFGEKLFF | TGTGCCAGCAGCCAAGGGGCGGGGTTTGGTGAAAAACTGTTTTTT
TRBJ2-7 | TRBV11-2 | NA | TRBD2 | 15 | CASSSVAGGHGEQYF | TGTGCCAGCAGCTCGGTAGCGGGGGGGCATGGGGAGCAGTACTTC
TRBJ1-6 | TRBV3-1/TRBV3-2 | NA | NA | 12 | CASRFPGSPLHF | TGTGCCAGCAGATTTCCAGGGTCACCCCTCCACTTT
TRBJ2-3 | TRBV9 | NA | NA | 13 | CASSVDPSNTQYF | TGTGCCAGCAGCGTAGACCCTAGCAATACGCAGTATTTT
TRBJ2-3 | TRBV5-4 | NA | TRBD2 | 17 | CASSFTLAGASTDTQYF | TGTGCCAGCAGCTTTACTCTAGCGGGGGCTAGCACAGATACGCAGTATTTT
TRBJ2-2 | TRBV4-3 | NA | NA | 15 | CASSQSGSTGGELFF | TGCGCCAGCAGCCAATCGGGATCCACCGGGGGGGAGCTGTTTTTT
TRBJ2-7 | TRBV3-1/TRBV3-2 | NA | NA | 12 | CASSQEYYEQYF | TGTGCCAGCAGCCAAGAATACTACGAGCAGTACTTC
TRBJ1-3 | TRBV5-1 | few | TRBD1 | 16 | CASSPRTGGPGNTIYF | TGCGCCAGCAGCCCAAGGACAGGGGGGCCTGGAAACACCATATATTTT
TRBJ1-4 | TRBV3-1/TRBV3-2 | few | NA | 18 | CASSQEMYEEERGEKLFF | TGTGCCAGCAGCCAAGAAATGTACGAGGAGGAAAGAGGCGAAAAACTGTTTTTT
TRBJ1-1 | TRBV19 | NA | NA | 12 | CASSISDLRAFF | TGTGCCAGTAGTATTTCGGACTTGAGGGCTTTCTTT
TRBJ1-1 | TRBV12-2 | NA | NA | 17 | CASRLKSSGVVNTEAFF | TGTGCAAGTCGCTTAAAGTCCTCGGGGGTGGTGAACACTGAAGCTTTCTTT
TRBJ2-5 | TRBV7-6 | NA | TRBD2 | 16 | CASSLMLAGGFGTQYF | TGTGCCAGCAGCTTAATGTTAGCGGGGGGTTTCGGGACCCAGTACTTC
TRBJ1-5 | TRBV19 | few | TRBD1 | 13 | CASRGQGGQPQHF | TGTGCCAGTAGGGGACAGGGCGGTCAGCCCCAGCATTTT
TRBJ2-7 | TRBV3-1/TRBV3-2 | few | TRBD2 | 15 | CASRRSSGGAYEQYF | TGTGCCAGCAGGCGTTCTAGCGGGGGTGCCTACGAGCAGTACTTC
TRBJ2-3 | TRBV11-1 | NA | NA | 15 | CASSPGSRGTDTQYF | TGTGCCAGCAGCCCGGGTTCAAGGGGAACAGATACGCAGTATTTT